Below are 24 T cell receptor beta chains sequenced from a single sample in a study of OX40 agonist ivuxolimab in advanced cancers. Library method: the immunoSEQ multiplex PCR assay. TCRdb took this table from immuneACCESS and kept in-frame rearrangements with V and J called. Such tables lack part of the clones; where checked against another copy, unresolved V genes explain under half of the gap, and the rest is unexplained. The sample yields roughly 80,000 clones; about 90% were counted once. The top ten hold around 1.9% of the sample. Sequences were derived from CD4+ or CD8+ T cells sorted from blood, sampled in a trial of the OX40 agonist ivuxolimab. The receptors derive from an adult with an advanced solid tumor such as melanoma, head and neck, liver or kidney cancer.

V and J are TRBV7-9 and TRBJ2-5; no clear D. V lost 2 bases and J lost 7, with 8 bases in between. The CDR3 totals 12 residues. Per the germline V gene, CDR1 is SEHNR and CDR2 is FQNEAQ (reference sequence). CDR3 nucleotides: TGTGCCAGCAGCTTACTCGACGGGACCCAGTACTTC. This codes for CASSLLDGTQYF.

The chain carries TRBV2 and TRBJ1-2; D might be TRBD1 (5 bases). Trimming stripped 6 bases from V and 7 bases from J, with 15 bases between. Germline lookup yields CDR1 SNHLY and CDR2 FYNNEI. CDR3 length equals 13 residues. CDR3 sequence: CASSGDRPAGYTF. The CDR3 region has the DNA TGTGCCAGCAGCGGGGACCGCCCCGCTGGCTACACCTTC. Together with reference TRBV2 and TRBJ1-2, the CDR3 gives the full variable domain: EPEVTQTPSHQVTQMGQEVILRCVPISNHLYFYWYRQILGQKVEFLVSFYNNEISEKSEIFDDQFSVERPDGSNFTLKIRSTKLEDSAMYFCASSGDRPAGYTFGSGTRLTVV.

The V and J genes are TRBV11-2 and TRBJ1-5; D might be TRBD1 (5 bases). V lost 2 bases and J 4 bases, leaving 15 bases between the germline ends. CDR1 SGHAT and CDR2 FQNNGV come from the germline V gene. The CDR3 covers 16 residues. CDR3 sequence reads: CASSLRARQLNQPQHF. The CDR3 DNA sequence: TGTGCCAGCAGCTTACGAGCCAGACAGTTGAATCAGCCCCAGCATTTT.

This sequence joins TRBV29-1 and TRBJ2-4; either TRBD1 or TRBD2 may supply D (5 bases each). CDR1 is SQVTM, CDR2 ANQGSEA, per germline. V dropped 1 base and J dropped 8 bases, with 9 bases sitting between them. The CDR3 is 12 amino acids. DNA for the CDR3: TGCAGCGTTGAAGGGGTGGGGGACATTCAGTACTTC. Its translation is CSVEGVGDIQYF.

The CDR3 sequence: CASSPTGAYEQYF. The CDR3 DNA reads as TGTGCCAGCAGCCCGACAGGTGCCTACGAGCAGTACTTC. The chain couples TRBV5-4 to TRBJ2-7; TRBD1 might be the D (6 bases). Germline assignment: CDR1 SGHNT and CDR2 YYREEE (reference sequence). CDR3 length: 13 residues. V was clipped by 4 bases and J by 2 bases, with 10 bases between them.

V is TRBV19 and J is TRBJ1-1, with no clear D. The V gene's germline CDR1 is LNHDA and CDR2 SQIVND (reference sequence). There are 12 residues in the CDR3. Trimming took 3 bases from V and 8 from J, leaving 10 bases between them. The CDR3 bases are TGTGCCAGTAGTATGAGAACGGCAGAAGCTTTCTTT. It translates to CASSMRTAEAFF.

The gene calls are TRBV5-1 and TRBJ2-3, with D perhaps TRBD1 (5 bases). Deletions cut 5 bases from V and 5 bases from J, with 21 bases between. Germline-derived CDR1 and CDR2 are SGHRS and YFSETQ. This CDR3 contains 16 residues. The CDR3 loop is CASSQNGQGRGDTQYF. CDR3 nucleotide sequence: TGCGCCAGCAGTCAAAATGGGCAGGGTAGAGGAGATACGCAGTATTTT.

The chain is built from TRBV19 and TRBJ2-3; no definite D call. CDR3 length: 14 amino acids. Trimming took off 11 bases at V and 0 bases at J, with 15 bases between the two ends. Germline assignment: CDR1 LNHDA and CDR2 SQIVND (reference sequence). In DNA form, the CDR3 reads TGTGCCCCGATCCTCGCGGCTAGCACAGATACGCAGTATTTT. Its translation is CAPILAASTDTQYF.

The CDR3 nucleotides read TGTGCCAGCAGCTCAAGGGGCGATACGCAGTATTTT. It codes for CASSSRGDTQYF. The chain recombines TRBV5-4 with TRBJ2-3; D is possibly TRBD1 (5 bases). Trimming cost V 3 bases and J 6 bases, with 8 bases left between them. The CDR3 extends over 12 amino acids. Germline CDR1 SGHNT, CDR2 YYREEE (reference sequence).

Here the CDR3 reads CASSRPGLYNEQFF. For the CDR3, the DNA is TGTGCCAGCAGCCGACCCGGACTGTACAATGAGCAGTTCTTC. The rearrangement joins TRBV7-2 to TRBJ2-1; D is perhaps TRBD2 (5 bases). Deletions cut 5 bases from V and 4 bases from J, with 12 bases between. CDR3 length: 14 amino acids. Germline V gene sequence: CDR1 SGHTA, CDR2 FQGNSA.

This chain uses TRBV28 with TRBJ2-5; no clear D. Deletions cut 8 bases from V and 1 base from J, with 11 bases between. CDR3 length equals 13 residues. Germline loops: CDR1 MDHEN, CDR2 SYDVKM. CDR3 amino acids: CASSGLTQETQYF. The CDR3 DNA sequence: TGTGCCAGCTCGGGCCTAACCCAAGAGACCCAGTACTTC.

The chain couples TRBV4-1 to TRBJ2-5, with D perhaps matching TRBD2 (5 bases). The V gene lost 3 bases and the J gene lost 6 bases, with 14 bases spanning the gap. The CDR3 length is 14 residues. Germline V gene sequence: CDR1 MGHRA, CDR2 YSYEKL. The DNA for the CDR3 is TGCGCCAGCAGCCAGCCAACAGACGGGAAGACCCAGTACTTC. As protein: CASSQPTDGKTQYF.

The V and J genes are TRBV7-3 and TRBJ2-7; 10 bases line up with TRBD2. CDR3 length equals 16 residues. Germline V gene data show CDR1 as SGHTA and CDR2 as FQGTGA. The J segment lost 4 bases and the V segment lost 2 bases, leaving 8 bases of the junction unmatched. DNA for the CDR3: TGTGCCAGCAGCTTAGGCGGGCTAGCGGGGGATTACGAGCAGTACTTC. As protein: CASSLGGLAGDYEQYF. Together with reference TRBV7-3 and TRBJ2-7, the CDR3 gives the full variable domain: GAGVSQTPSNKVTEKGKYVELRCDPISGHTALYWYRQSLGQGPEFLIYFQGTGAADDSGLPNDRFFAVRPEGSVSTLKIQRTERGDSAVYLCASSLGGLAGDYEQYFGPGTRLTVT.

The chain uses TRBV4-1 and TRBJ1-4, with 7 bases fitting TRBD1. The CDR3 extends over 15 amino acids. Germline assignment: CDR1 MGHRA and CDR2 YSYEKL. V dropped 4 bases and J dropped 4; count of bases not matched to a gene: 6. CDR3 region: CASSRRTGNNEKLFF. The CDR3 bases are TGCGCCAGCAGCCGCCGGACAGGCAATAATGAAAAACTGTTTTTT.

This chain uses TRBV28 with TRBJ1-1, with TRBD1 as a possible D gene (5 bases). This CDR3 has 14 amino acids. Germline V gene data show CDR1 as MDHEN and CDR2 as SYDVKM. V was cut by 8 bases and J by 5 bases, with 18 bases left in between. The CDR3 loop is CASEGQGVGTEAFF. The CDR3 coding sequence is TGTGCCAGCGAAGGTCAAGGGGTAGGAACTGAAGCTTTCTTT.

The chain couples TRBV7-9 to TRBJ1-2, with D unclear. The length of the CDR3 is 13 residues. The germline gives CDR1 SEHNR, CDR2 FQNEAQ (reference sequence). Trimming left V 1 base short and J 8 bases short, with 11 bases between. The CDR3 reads CASSLGRRGGYTF. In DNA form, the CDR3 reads TGTGCCAGCAGCTTAGGCAGAAGAGGAGGCTACACCTTC.

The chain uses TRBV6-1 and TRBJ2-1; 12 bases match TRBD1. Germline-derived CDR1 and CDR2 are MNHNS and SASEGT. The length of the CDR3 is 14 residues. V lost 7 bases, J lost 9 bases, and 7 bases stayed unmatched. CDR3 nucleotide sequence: TGTGCCAGCACCCCCGGGACAGGGGGCAGTGAGCAGTTCTTC. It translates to CASTPGTGGSEQFF.

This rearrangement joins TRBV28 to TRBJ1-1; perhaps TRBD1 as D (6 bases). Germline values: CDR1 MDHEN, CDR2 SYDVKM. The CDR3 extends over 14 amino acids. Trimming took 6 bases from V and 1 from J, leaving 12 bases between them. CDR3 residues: CASRIGQPNTEAFF. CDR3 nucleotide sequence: TGTGCCAGCAGGATCGGACAGCCGAACACTGAAGCTTTCTTT.

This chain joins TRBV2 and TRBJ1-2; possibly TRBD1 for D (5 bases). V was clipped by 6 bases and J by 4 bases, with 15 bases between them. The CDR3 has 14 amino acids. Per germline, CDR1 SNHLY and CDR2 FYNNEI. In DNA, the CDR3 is TGTGCCAGCAGGCCGGGGCTCCTTTTCTATGGCTACACCTTC. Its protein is CASRPGLLFYGYTF.

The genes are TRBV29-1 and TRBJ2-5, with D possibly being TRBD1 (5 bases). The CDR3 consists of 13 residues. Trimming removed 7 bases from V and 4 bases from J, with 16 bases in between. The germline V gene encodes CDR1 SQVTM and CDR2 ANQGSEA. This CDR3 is CSAKGPGPETQYF. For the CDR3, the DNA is TGCAGCGCAAAGGGTCCAGGGCCAGAGACCCAGTACTTC. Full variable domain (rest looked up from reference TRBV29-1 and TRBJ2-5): SAVISQKPSRDICQRGTSLTIQCQVDSQVTMMFWYRQQPGQSLTLIATANQGSEATYESGFVIDKFPISRPNLTFSTLTVSNMSPEDSSIYLCSAKGPGPETQYFGPGTRLLVL.

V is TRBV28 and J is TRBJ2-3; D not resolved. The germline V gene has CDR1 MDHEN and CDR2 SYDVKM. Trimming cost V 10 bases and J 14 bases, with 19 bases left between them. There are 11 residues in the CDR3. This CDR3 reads CATKSDRNLYF. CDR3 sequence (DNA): TGTGCCACCAAAAGTGACCGAAACCTGTATTTT.

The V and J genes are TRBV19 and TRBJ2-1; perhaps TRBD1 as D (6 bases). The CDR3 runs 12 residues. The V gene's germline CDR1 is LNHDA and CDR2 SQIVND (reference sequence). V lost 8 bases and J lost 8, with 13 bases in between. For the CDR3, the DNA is TGTGCCAGTGGGGACAAGAGGGATGAGCAGTTCTTC. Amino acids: CASGDKRDEQFF.

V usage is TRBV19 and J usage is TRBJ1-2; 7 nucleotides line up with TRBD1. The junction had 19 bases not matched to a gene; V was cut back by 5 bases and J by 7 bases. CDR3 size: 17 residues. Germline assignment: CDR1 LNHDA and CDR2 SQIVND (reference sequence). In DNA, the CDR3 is TGTGCCAGTAGTCCAGACTTGGCCTCCGGGACAGAGGCTGGCTACACCTTC. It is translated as CASSPDLASGTEAGYTF.

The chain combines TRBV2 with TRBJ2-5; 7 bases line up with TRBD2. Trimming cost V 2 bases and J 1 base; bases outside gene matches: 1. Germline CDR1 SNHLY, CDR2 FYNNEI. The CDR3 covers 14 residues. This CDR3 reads CASSEIAGQETQYF. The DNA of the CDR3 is TGTGCCAGCAGTGAAATAGCGGGCCAAGAGACCCAGTACTTC.